The clone carrying this T cell receptor (beta chain) has at least ten counts. The data derive from a study of T cells in Graves' hyperthyroidism and ophthalmopathy. V was shortened by 0 bases and J by 3 bases, with 6 bases between the two germline ends. CDR1 and CDR2 from the germline V gene are SQVTM and ANQGSEA. The CDR3 covers 12 residues. Not enrolled were patients with uncontrolled infection, other autoimmune disease, pregnancy or lactation. Diagnostic assessment was based on clinical symptoms, serum thyroxine and TRAb, thyroid ultrasound and orbital computed tomography. From RNA transcripts, TCR beta CDR3 regions were amplified. Researchers ran a first-round RT-PCR on the TCR CDR3 using the HTBI primer set. From the multiplex PCR reads, TCRdb called clonotypes with MiXCR, one entry per CDR3 protein. The data show some 600,000 distinct CDR3 sequences, roughly 46% seen once.

This receptor was identified in a woman aged 18-29 years with Graves' hyperthyroidism. Sequencing input: peripheral blood or thyroid tissue (not recorded which). This rearrangement joins TRBV29-1 to TRBJ2-7; the D is unclear. The CDR3, as DNA: TGCAGCGTTGAAGAAGCAGGCTACGAGCAGTACTTC. Translating it yields CSVEEAGYEQYF.